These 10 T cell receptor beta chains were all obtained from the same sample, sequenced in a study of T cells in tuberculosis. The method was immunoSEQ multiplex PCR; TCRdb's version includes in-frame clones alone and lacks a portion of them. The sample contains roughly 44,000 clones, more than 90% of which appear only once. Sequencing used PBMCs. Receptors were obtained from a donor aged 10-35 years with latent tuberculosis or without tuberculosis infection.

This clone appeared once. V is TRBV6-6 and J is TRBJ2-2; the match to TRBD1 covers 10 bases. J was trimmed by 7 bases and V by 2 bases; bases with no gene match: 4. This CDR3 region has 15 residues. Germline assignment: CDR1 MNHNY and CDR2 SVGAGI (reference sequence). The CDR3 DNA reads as TGTGCCAGCAGTTACCGACAGGGGGCTGGCGGGGAGCTGTTTTTT. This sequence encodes CASSYRQGAGGELFF.

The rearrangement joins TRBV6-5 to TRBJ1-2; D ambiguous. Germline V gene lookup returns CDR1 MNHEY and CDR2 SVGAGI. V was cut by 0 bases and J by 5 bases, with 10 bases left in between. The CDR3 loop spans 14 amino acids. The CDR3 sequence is CASSYSTRVYGYTF. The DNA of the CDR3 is TGTGCCAGCAGTTACTCGACTCGGGTTTATGGCTACACCTTC.

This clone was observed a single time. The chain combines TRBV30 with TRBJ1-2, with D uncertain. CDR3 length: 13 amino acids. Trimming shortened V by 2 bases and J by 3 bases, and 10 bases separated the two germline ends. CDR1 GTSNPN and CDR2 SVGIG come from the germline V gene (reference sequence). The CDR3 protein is CAWSPRNYYGYTF. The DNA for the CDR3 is TGTGCCTGGAGTCCTAGGAATTACTATGGCTACACCTTC.

The CDR3 reads CARSLALETSGRETQYF. The CDR3 DNA is TGTGCCAGAAGCTTAGCCCTTGAGACTAGCGGGAGAGAGACCCAGTACTTC. This chain connects TRBV7-5 to TRBJ2-5; the tabulated D call, TRBD2, remains unverified against the DNA. TRBV7-5 is a known pseudogene. The CDR3 covers 17 residues.

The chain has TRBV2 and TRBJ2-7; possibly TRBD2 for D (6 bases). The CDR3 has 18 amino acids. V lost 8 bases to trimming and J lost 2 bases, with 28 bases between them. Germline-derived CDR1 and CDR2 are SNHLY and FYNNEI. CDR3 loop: CASLSEGLPFESPYEQYF. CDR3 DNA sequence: TGTGCCAGCCTCTCGGAGGGACTCCCTTTCGAATCTCCCTACGAGCAGTACTTC.

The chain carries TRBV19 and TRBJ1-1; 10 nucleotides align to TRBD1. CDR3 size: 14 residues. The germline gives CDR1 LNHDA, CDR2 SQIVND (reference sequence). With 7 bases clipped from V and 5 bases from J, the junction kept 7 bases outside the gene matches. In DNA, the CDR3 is TGTGCCAGTATTACGGGACAGGGGACGACTGAAGCTTTCTTT. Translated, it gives CASITGQGTTEAFF.

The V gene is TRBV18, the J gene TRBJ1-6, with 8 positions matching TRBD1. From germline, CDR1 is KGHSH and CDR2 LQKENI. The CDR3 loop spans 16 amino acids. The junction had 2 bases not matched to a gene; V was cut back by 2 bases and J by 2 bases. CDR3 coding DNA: TGTGCCAGCTCACCAGGACAGGGCCCCTATAATTCACCCCTCCACTTT. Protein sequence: CASSPGQGPYNSPLHF.

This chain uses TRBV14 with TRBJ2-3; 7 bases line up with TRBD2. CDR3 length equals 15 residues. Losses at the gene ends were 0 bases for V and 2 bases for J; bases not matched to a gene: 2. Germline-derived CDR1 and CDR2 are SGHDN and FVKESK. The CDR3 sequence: CASSQEGTTTDTQYF. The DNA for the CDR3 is TGTGCCAGCAGCCAAGAGGGGACTACCACAGATACGCAGTATTTT.

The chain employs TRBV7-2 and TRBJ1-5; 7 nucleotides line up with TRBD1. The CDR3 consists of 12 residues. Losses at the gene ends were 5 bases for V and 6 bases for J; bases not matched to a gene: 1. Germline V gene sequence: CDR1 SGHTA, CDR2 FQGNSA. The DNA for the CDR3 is TGTGCCAGCAGCGGGACAGCTCAGCCCCAGCATTTT. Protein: CASSGTAQPQHF.

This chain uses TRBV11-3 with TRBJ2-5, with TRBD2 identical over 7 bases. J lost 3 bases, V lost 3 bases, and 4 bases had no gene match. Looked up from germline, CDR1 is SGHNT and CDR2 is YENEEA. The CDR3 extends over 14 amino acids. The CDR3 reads CASSLTSREETQYF. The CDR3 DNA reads TGTGCCAGCAGCTTGACTAGCCGTGAAGAGACCCAGTACTTC.